This T cell receptor (beta chain) was identified in a study of blood T cell repertoires in COVID-19. Across the whole study: Both acute and convalescent COVID-19 samples were obtained from the United States, Italy and Spain. T cells, B-cell-depleted T cells, or PBMCs provided the cDNA or gDNA that served as material.

The CDR3 is made up of 13 amino acids. The germline CDR1 and CDR2 sequences are LGHNT and FRNRAP. Trimming shortened V by 9 bases and J by 6 bases, and 14 bases separated the two germline ends. The method was immunoSEQ multiplex PCR; TCRdb's version includes in-frame clones alone and lacks a portion of them. The data contain about 100,000 clones, about 85% of them singletons. This chain joins TRBV12-5 and TRBJ2-2; D may be TRBD1 (6 bases). The clonotype was recovered from a man aged 45-65 years with active COVID-19. Input material: peripheral blood. CDR3: CASEGQGAGELFF. CDR3 in DNA: TGTGCTAGCGAGGGACAAGGGGCCGGGGAGCTGTTTTTT.